Listed below are T cell receptor beta chains from one sample, sequenced in a study of post-analysis software for immune sequencing data. One entry per CDR3 protein results from TCRdb running MiXCR on the PCR reads. The data contain roughly 400,000 distinct CDR3 sequences, approximately 37% of them singletons. Sequencing was performed on blood. These receptor sequences come from a girl aged 2-10 years with multiple sclerosis. Each CDR3 is given with its conserved first and last residue. Fields, in order: V gene, clone size, D gene, CDR3 protein. The D gene is left open where the match is weak. Part of the rows lack a size; the others show once, few, many or a class for expanded clones.

TRBV6-2/TRBV6-3 | few | . | CASRQPAIDYEQYF
TRBV12-3/TRBV12-4 | few | TRBD2 | CASSFGLAVDNEQFF
TRBV12-3/TRBV12-4 | few | . | CASSRGEGWEQFF
TRBV24-1 | . | . | CATGHDYGYTF
TRBV29-1 | . | . | CSVVDGSGANVLTF
TRBV12-3/TRBV12-4 | once | TRBD2 | CASSASARAGGDTQYF
TRBV28 | few | TRBD1 | CASRDRGTDNEQFF
TRBV28 | . | TRBD1 | CASSPTGTGIRETQYF
TRBV6-1 | few | . | CASSEVHGYTF
TRBV12-3/TRBV12-4 | . | . | CASSTTENTEAFF
TRBV7-6 | few | . | CASSSIVREQFF
TRBV5-1 | many | TRBD1 | CASSLAPTGGPYEQYF
TRBV20-1 | few | TRBD2 | CSARELAGGPSYEQYF
TRBV7-2 | few | TRBD2 | CASSFSGGYQETQYF
TRBV18 | few | . | CASSPRQEPIGYTF
TRBV29-1 | . | TRBD1 | CSVADRDRNQPQHF
TRBV2 | few | . | CASMNSENQPQHF
TRBV5-1 | few | TRBD1 | CASRPDRGLISEQFF
TRBV12-3/TRBV12-4 | once | . | CASKSPDGYTF
TRBV10-3 | . | TRBD2 | CASSPSGGLQETQYF
TRBV28 | . | . | CASSRQVMQQYF
TRBV2 | . | . | CASSEPVVRQFF
TRBV20-1 | . | TRBD1 | CSATGTGGDKQYF